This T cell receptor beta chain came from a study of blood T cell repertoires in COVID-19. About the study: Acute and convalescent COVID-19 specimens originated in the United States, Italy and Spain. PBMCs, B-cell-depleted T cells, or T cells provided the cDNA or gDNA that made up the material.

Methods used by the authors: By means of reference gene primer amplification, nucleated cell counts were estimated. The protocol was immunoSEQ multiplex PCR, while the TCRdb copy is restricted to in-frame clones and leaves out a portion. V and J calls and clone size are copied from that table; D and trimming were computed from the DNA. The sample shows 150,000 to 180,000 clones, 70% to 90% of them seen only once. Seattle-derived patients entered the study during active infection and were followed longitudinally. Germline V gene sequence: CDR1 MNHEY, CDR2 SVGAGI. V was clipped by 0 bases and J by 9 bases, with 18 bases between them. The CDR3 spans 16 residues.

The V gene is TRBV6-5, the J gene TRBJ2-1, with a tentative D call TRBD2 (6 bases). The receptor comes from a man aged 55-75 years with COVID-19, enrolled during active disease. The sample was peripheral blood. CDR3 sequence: CASSYSEGPAGGEQFF. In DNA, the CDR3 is TGTGCCAGCAGTTACTCGGAGGGCCCCGCGGGCGGTGAGCAGTTCTTC.